This T cell receptor beta chain is from a study of T-cell reconstitution after alpha-beta-depleted transplantation in children. Study results and caveats: Newly produced T cells mostly accounted for T-cell counts and diversity one year post-transplant. At around two months after transplant, the alpha-beta T cells were reportedly derived from several hundred expanded clones that came from non-depleted graft cells.

Molecular barcoding with unique molecular identifiers was used for the TCRbeta library. MiXCR was run by TCRdb on the PCR reads, yielding one entry per CDR3 protein. The repertoire has about 300,000 distinct CDR3 sequences, less than 9.5% of them found once; the top ten carry 8.5% to 9.5%. From germline, CDR1 is SGHTA and CDR2 FQGTGA. Unmatched junction bases numbered 2, after V lost 1 base and J lost 3 bases. This CDR3 spans 14 amino acids. There are many counts of this clonotype. What it binds is unknown. The sequenced sample was peripheral blood, obtained 360 days after TCRalphabeta/CD19-depleted stem cell transplant. This chain joins TRBV7-3 and TRBJ2-7; TRBD1 aligns across 8 bases. The source is a female patient younger than 10 who had a stem cell transplant for Fanconi anemia, so the T cells may come from the graft donor. This CDR3 is CASSLMGTGYEQYF. CDR3 sequence (DNA): TGTGCCAGCAGCTTAATGGGGACAGGCTACGAGCAGTACTTC.